Shown below are 4 T cell receptor beta chains from a single sample sequenced in a study of cytomegalovirus exposure and HLA in healthy donors. Researchers ran the PCR with 60 Vbeta and 13 Jbeta primers. Profiling relied on immunoSEQ multiplex PCR, and the TCRdb table lists in-frame clones only, not all of them. The sample has approximately 190,000 clones, around 83% seen once. Sequenced material: PBMCs. The receptor source for this set is a man in his forties in good health and CMV-seropositive.

V usage is TRBV21-1 and J usage is TRBJ1-1; the table's TRBD1 call for D was not verified on the DNA. TRBV21-1 is termed a pseudogene. This CDR3 region has 19 residues. The CDR3 spells CASSKVRDRRDRANTEAFF. The CDR3 coding sequence is TGTGCCAGCAGCAAAGTTCGCGACCGCCGGGACAGGGCGAACACTGAAGCTTTCTTT.

The rearrangement joins TRBV25-1 to TRBJ1-2; a possible D gene is TRBD1 (6 bases). There are 14 residues in the CDR3. Between the trimmed V and J ends, which lost 5 bases and 6 bases, there was a span of 16 bases. Germline V gene sequence: CDR1 MGHDK, CDR2 SYGVNS. The DNA for the CDR3 is TGTGCCAGCAGTCCTCGAGGGGGGGCGAATGGCTACACCTTC. Protein sequence: CASSPRGGANGYTF.

The chain joins TRBV2 to TRBJ1-1; no firm D call. The CDR3 length is 11 residues. Germline CDR1 and CDR2: SNHLY and FYNNEI. Trimming pared 7 bases from V and 3 bases from J, leaving 6 bases between. This chain's CDR3 is CASNSDTEAFF. The DNA for the CDR3 is TGTGCCAGCAACTCGGACACTGAAGCTTTCTTT.

About this clone: The junction and the germline gene differ at one end; a read error may be behind it. V and J are TRBV2 and TRBJ2-1; 7 bases fit TRBD2. Germline lookup yields CDR1 SNHLY and CDR2 FYNNEI. This CDR3 region has 14 residues. The CDR3 coding sequence is TGTGCCAACAGTGCGACTAGCACGGGCGGTGAGCAGTTCTTC. Encoded protein: CANSATSTGGEQFF. The whole variable domain, remainder taken from reference TRBV2 and TRBJ2-1, is EPEVTQTPSHQVTQMGQEVILRCVPISNHLYFYWYRQILGQKVEFLVSFYNNEISEKSEIFDDQFSVERPDGSNFTLKIRSTKLEDSAMYFCANSATSTGGEQFFGPGTRLTVL.